The T cell receptor (beta chain) described here comes from a study of T cell repertoires in cytomegalovirus infection (dated 2019 in TCRdb). Concerning the study at large: Donor HLA type was relevant to the analysis, as public TCR beta signatures indicated carriage of CMV infection together with the matching HLA type. Here is what the overall study found, with its caveats: The ex vivo response was dominated by HLA-C-restricted CMV-specific TCR beta clonotypes, and the single most frequent clonotype in two of eight donors was supplied by these HLA-C-restricted clonotypes. Cumulative frequency of public TCR beta family members discriminated carriers of CMV infection plus the relevant HLA type in this cohort and an independent approximately 350-donor cohort.

Per the germline V gene, SGHTA is the CDR1 and FQGNSA is the CDR2. There are 13 amino acids in the CDR3, from cysteine to phenylalanine inclusive. Only the CDR3 DNA is retained, 39 bases long and in frame from the first base. The sequencer listed for this sample is Illumina HiSeq 1500. The public sequencing data were trimmed at Q25 with fastp and processed into clonotypes with MiXCR by TCRdb, which kept only in-frame beta chains. Each record represents a unique CDR3 protein, reported with the most common genes and DNA among its rows. In all, the sample holds about 600,000 distinct CDR3 sequences, and 20% to 30% of those were seen once. The ten largest clonotypes hold 7.5% to 9% of the sample. About this clonotype itself: The antigen this receptor binds is unknown. One end of the junction fails to match germline, which may point to a read error.

This TCR derives from a human donor in good health (CMV status not recorded). Some clones in this sample may be carry-over from other donors' samples. In this chain, TRBV7-2 is recombined with TRBJ2-5; a tentative D match to TRBD1 spans 6 bases. The material sequenced was CD8+ T cells from PBMCs. The CDR3 reads as follows: CANSLAGEETQYF. Here is the DNA: TGTGCCAACAGCTTAGCAGGGGAGGAGACCCAGTACTTC.